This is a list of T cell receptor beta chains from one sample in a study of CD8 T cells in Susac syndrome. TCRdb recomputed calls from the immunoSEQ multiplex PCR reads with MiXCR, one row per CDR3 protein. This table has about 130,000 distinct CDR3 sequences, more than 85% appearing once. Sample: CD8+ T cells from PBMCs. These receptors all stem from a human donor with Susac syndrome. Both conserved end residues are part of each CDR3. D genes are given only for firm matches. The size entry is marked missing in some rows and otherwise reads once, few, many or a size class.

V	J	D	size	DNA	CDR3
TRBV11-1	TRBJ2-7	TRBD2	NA	TGTGCCAGCAGACTAGCGGGAGCTTATGAGCAGTACTTC	CASRLAGAYEQYF
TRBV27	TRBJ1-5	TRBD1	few	TGTGCCAGCAGTCGGACAGGGGGCAATCAGCCCCAGCATTTT	CASSRTGGNQPQHF
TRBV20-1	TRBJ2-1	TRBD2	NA	TGCAGTGCCCGGACTAGTTTGAGTGGCACCTACAATGAGCAGTTCTTC	CSARTSLSGTYNEQFF
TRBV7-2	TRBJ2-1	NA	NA	TGTGCCAGCAGCTCCGTCGGGGGAGGCAATGAGCAGTTCTTC	CASSSVGGGNEQFF
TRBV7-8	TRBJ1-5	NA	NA	TGTGCCAGCAGCCCCGCGCGGGGGCGAAATCAGCCCCAGCATTTT	CASSPARGRNQPQHF
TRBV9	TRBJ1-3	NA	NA	TGTGCCAGCAGCACCCCCAGGGGTAAGGGCGTACCTGGAAACACCATATATTTT	CASSTPRGKGVPGNTIYF
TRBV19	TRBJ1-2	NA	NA	TGTGCCAGCTACAGCAATGGCTACACCTTC	CASYSNGYTF
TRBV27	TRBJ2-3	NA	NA	TGTGCCAGCAGTAACCCCCGAACTATCGGCGATACGCAGTATTTT	CASSNPRTIGDTQYF
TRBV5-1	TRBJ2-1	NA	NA	TGCGCCAGCAGCTACCTGACAGTGTACAATGAGCAGTTCTTC	CASSYLTVYNEQFF
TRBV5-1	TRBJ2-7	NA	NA	TGCGCCAGCAGTCGGGAATTCAATTGGGCGGACGAGCAGTACTTC	CASSREFNWADEQYF
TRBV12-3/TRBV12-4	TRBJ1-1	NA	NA	TGTGCCAGCAGCCGGACTCTCGAAGCTTTCTTT	CASSRTLEAFF
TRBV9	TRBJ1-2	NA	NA	TGTGCCAGCAGCGTAGCTACAGGGAACTATGGCTACACCTTC	CASSVATGNYGYTF
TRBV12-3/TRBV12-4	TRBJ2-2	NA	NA	TGTGCCAGCATCTGGGGCACCGGGGAGCTGTTTTTT	CASIWGTGELFF
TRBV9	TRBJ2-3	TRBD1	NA	TGTGCCAGCAGCCGGACAGGACACGGACAAGATACGCAGTATTTT	CASSRTGHGQDTQYF
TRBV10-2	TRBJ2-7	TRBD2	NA	TGCGCCAGCAGTGTATTAGCGGGAACCTACGAGCAGTACTTC	CASSVLAGTYEQYF
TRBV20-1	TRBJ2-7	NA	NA	TGCAGTGCCGCGCCGCGAGACCGAAACGAGCAGTACTTC	CSAAPRDRNEQYF
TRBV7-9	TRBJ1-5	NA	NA	TGTGCCAGCAGCTTAGGACAGCCCAATCAGCCCCAGCATTTT	CASSLGQPNQPQHF
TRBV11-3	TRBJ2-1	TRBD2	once	TGTGCCAGCAGCCCAAAGCGTTTAGCGGGATCGGGAAATTACAATGAGCAGTTCTTC	CASSPKRLAGSGNYNEQFF
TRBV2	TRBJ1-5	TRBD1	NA	TGTGCCAGCAGCTGGGACAGGAGCAATCAGCCCCAGCATTTT	CASSWDRSNQPQHF
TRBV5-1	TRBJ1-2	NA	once	TGCGCCAGCAGCTTGGGCTCCGACGAGTGGGTCAGAGCTAACTATGGCTACACCTTC	CASSLGSDEWVRANYGYTF
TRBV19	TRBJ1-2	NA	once	TGTGCCAGTAGTATAGCTTCGGCCGATGGCTACACCTTC	CASSIASADGYTF
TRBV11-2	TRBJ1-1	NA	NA	TGTGCCAGCAGCTTTTGGCGATCGAGAAACATGAACACTGAAGCTTTCTTT	CASSFWRSRNMNTEAFF
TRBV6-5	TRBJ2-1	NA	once	TGTGCCAGCAGTTATGGTTCGGGACCCCCAGCCAATGAGCAGTTCTTC	CASSYGSGPPANEQFF
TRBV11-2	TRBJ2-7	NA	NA	TGTGCCAGCAGGAACAACGAAGGGGAGTTTATCCACGAGCAGTACTTC	CASRNNEGEFIHEQYF
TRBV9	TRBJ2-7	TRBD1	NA	TGTGCCAGCAGCGGGGGCGGCAGGGGGCTAGGCGAGCAGTACTTC	CASSGGGRGLGEQYF
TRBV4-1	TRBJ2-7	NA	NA	TGCGCCAGCAGCCAAGATGAGGGATCCGAGGCCTACGAGCAGTACTTC	CASSQDEGSEAYEQYF
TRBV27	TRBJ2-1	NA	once	TGTGCCAGCAGTTTTAACAATGAGCAGTTCTTC	CASSFNNEQFF
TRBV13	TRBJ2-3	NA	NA	TGTGCCAGCAGCCCAGGGTCTAAATACACAGATACGCAGTATTTT	CASSPGSKYTDTQYF
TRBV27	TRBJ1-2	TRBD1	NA	TGTGCCAGCAGACCGACGACAGGGGGCAATGGCTATGGCTACACCTTC	CASRPTTGGNGYGYTF
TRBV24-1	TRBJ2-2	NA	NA	TGTGCCACCAGTGATTTTCAGGGGCCTACGAACACCGGGGAGCTGTTTTTT	CATSDFQGPTNTGELFF
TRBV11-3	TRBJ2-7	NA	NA	TGTGCCAGCAGGGCGCGGTCTCGTTTCGAGCAGTACTTC	CASRARSRFEQYF
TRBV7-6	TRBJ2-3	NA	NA	TGTGCCAGCAGCCAGGGCCCAGATACGCAGTATTTT	CASSQGPDTQYF
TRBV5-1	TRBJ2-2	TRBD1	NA	TGCGCCAGCAGCCCATCAGACAGGGCAGGGAACACCGGGGAGCTGTTTTTT	CASSPSDRAGNTGELFF